These 10 T cell receptor beta chains came from one sample sequenced in a study of T cell repertoires in cytomegalovirus infection. TCRdb passed the reads through MiXCR, listing each CDR3 protein once. The sample has some 220,000 distinct CDR3 sequences; around 12% are singletons. Source material: PBMCs. The receptor source for this set is a human donor in good health (CMV status not recorded). Some clones in this sample may be carry-over from other donors' samples.

This clonotype has ten or more counts. The chain has TRBV7-6 and TRBJ1-1; possible D gene TRBD1, 5 bases. Germline V gene data show CDR1 as SGHVS and CDR2 as FNYEAQ. The CDR3 totals 17 residues. V was clipped by 5 bases and J by 3 bases, with 22 bases between them. CDR3: CASSAKGAGQGYTEAFF. The CDR3, as DNA: TGTGCCAGCAGCGCTAAGGGTGCGGGCCAGGGTTACACTGAAGCTTTCTTT.

The chain links TRBV19 to TRBJ2-3; D possibly uses TRBD1 or TRBD2 (5 bases each). V lost 7 bases to trimming and J lost 2 bases, with 13 bases between them. Germline V gene sequence: CDR1 LNHDA, CDR2 SQIVND (reference sequence). The CDR3 consists of 14 residues. CDR3 region: CASKPGPNTDTQYF. CDR3 nucleotides: TGTGCCAGTAAACCGGGACCCAACACAGATACGCAGTATTTT.

The chain recombines TRBV29-1 with TRBJ2-3; D unresolved. V shed 1 base and J shed 5 bases, with 7 bases lying between them. The CDR3 is 12 residues long. Germline V gene sequence: CDR1 SQVTM, CDR2 ANQGSEA. The CDR3 region is CSVEVGQDTQYF. CDR3 DNA sequence: TGCAGCGTTGAAGTGGGCCAAGATACGCAGTATTTT.

This clonotype showed up just a few times. CDR3 sequence: CASSPLAGSDPGFF. CDR3 DNA sequence: TGTGCCAGCAGCCCATTAGCGGGAAGCGATCCTGGGTTCTTC. The rearrangement links TRBV7-3 to TRBJ2-1; 8 bases match TRBD2. This CDR3 contains 14 residues. Germline-derived CDR1 and CDR2 are SGHTA and FQGTGA. J lost 15 bases, V lost 5 bases, and 15 bases had no gene match.

This clonotype was seen ten or more times. The gene calls are TRBV6-2 or TRBV6-3 and TRBJ2-7, with D maybe TRBD2 (7 bases). Germline V CDR1 and CDR2: MNHEY, SVGEGT. V was trimmed by 5 bases and J by 5 bases, leaving 19 bases between them. The CDR3 covers 15 residues. The DNA of the CDR3 is TGTGCCAGCAGTGTACAGGGAGGGCCGAGGGACGAGCAGTACTTC. Residues: CASSVQGGPRDEQYF.

This clonotype was seen repeatedly, ten times or more. The chain couples TRBV5-1 to TRBJ2-1, with 16 bases identical to TRBD2. Losses at the gene ends were 3 bases for V and 0 bases for J; bases not matched to a gene: 6. Germline loops: CDR1 SGHRS, CDR2 YFSETQ. The CDR3 is made up of 19 amino acids. The CDR3 loop reads CASSSGLAGGKSSYNEQFF. The CDR3 region has the DNA TGCGCCAGCAGCTCGGGACTAGCGGGAGGGAAGAGCTCCTACAATGAGCAGTTCTTC.

This clonotype was recorded at least ten times. The chain links TRBV20-1 to TRBJ2-1; D might be TRBD1 (6 bases). Germline V gives CDR1 DFQATT, CDR2 SNEGSKA (reference sequence). Deletions cut 5 bases from V and 3 bases from J, with 14 bases between. CDR3 length equals 14 residues. This chain's CDR3 is CSARGQRNYNEQFF. The CDR3 DNA is TGCAGTGCTCGCGGACAGAGGAACTACAATGAGCAGTTCTTC.

This clonotype has just a few counts. The chain has TRBV5-1 and TRBJ2-3, with D unresolved. The CDR3 covers 13 residues. Germline V gene data show CDR1 as SGHRS and CDR2 as YFSETQ. V lost 5 bases, J lost 9 bases, and 16 bases lay in between. CDR3 residues: CASSYVDPSTQYF. The CDR3 DNA follows: TGCGCCAGCAGTTATGTGGACCCATCCACGCAGTATTTT.

The sample holds many counts of this clonotype. The V and J genes are TRBV7-2 and TRBJ2-4; D is perhaps TRBD1 or TRBD2 (5 bases each). Trimming shortened V by 5 bases and J by 2 bases, and 13 bases separated the two germline ends. The CDR3 is 15 residues long. CDR1 SGHTA and CDR2 FQGNSA come from the germline V gene. The CDR3 sequence is CASSREGTTKNIQYF. The CDR3 DNA sequence: TGTGCCAGCAGCCGCGAAGGGACGACCAAAAACATTCAGTACTTC.

This clonotype showed up many times. CDR3 in amino acids: CASSLSAYNEQFF. The CDR3 DNA reads TGTGCCAGCAGCTTAAGTGCCTACAATGAGCAGTTCTTC. This sequence joins TRBV7-3 and TRBJ2-1; unclear D gene. Germline V gene lookup returns CDR1 SGHTA and CDR2 FQGTGA. The CDR3 totals 13 residues. Trimming removed 1 base from V and 2 bases from J, with 3 bases in between.